One sample yielded the 26 T cell receptor beta chains listed below, sequenced in a study of T cells in women clearing cervical HPV infection. The assay was immunoSEQ multiplex PCR, and TCRdb's table has in-frame clones only and misses some. In total, the table holds 20,000 to 25,000 clones. Sequencing was done on a sample of blood buffy coat. These receptors were collected from a woman between 18 and 75 years old with a cervical HPV16 infection that either progressed to CIN3+ or cleared (not recorded which).

On this clone: The missing CDR3 end, 3 residues past where the read stops, is filled in from the germline J gene. The chain couples TRBV7-6 to TRBJ1-2; possible D gene TRBD1, 6 bases. CDR3 length: 12 residues. Germline assignment: CDR1 SGHVS and CDR2 FNYEAQ. The covered CDR3 bases are TGTGCCAGCAGCTTAGGGGGGCTCGAC. Residues: CASSLGGLD. The CDR3 reads in full as CASSLGGLDYTF.

Comments on this clone: The CDR3 end lies 3 residues beyond the end of the read and is filled in from the germline J gene. V is TRBV2 and J is TRBJ2-5, with 9 bases aligning to TRBD1. Germline CDR1 is SNHLY and CDR2 is FYNNEI. The CDR3 is made up of 17 amino acids. The V gene end was trimmed by 6 bases and the J gene end by 4 bases; junction bases not matched to a gene: 15. CDR3 bases read: TGTGCCAGCAGACTTCCAACAGGGGGCGCGGGTGGAGAGACC. It encodes CASRLPTGGAGGET. The complete CDR3 reads CASRLPTGGAGGETQYF.

Remarks on this clone: One junction end disagrees with the germline gene, perhaps due to a read error. The sequence runs out 3 residues before the end of the CDR3; the remainder is reconstructed from the germline J gene. The V call is TRBV11-2, the J call TRBJ1-6; D may be TRBD1 (6 bases). Germline V gene lookup returns CDR1 SGHAT and CDR2 FQNNGV. The CDR3 runs 15 residues. CDR3 DNA, as far as it was read: TGTGCCAGCAGCTTAGTTCTCAGGGGCAATTTACCC. Translated, it gives CASSLVLRGNLP. The complete CDR3 reads CASSLVLRGNLPLHF.

As to this clone: The read ends 3 residues shy of where the CDR3 ends; the end is completed using the germline J gene. This chain joins TRBV30 and TRBJ2-2; 9 bases align to TRBD1. This CDR3 is 15 amino acids long. Germline CDR1 is GTSNPN and CDR2 is SVGIG (reference sequence). The CDR3 protein is CAWSWTTGGPQKLFF. The sequenced CDR3 bases are TGTGCCTGGAGTTGGACGACAGGGGGTCCTCAAAAG.

On this clone itself: The observed sequence ends 3 residues before the CDR3 terminus, with the missing tail filled in from the germline J gene. The chain is built from TRBV5-4 and TRBJ2-7, with D maybe TRBD1 (6 bases). V was clipped by 1 base and J by 1 base, with 6 bases between them. Germline CDR1 reads SGHNT; CDR2 reads YYREEE (reference sequence). The CDR3 contains 13 residues. The CDR3 DNA, read in part, is TGTGCCAGCAGCTTGACAGGGTCCTACGAG. Translation: CASSLTGSYE. The entire CDR3 reads CASSLTGSYEQYF.

In the case of this clone: The read terminates 3 residues ahead of where the CDR3 ends, so the germline J gene completes it. The V and J genes are TRBV19 and TRBJ1-2; D is ambiguous. The germline CDR1 and CDR2 sequences are LNHDA and SQIVND (reference sequence). The CDR3 has 14 residues. The CDR3 loop reads CASSIASVSYDYTF. The CDR3 bases that were read are TGTGCCAGTAGTATAGCATCCGTTTCCTACGAC.

The sequenced part of the CDR3 DNA is TGCGCCAGCAGCCGAGACAGGCAGAGCTCCTACGAG. Protein: CASSRDRQSSYE. The whole CDR3 region reads CASSRDRQSSYEQYF. This rearrangement joins TRBV5-1 to TRBJ2-7; weak D call: TRBD1 (6 bases). Read coverage stops 3 residues before the CDR3 terminus; the germline J gene supplies the remainder. Germline loops: CDR1 SGHRS, CDR2 YFSETQ. The CDR3 is made up of 15 amino acids. V shed 4 bases and J shed 0 bases, with 14 bases lying between them.

For this clone: Sequencing ends 3 residues short of the CDR3 end; the germline J gene provides the rest. The V call is TRBV11-2, the J call TRBJ2-3, with 7 bases aligning to TRBD2. This CDR3 has 15 residues. The germline CDR1 and CDR2 sequences are SGHAT and FQNNGV. V lost 7 bases, J lost 3 bases, and 10 bases stayed unmatched. The part of the CDR3 DNA that was read is TGTGCCAGCACCCCTCGGACTAGTGGGACAGATACG. Protein sequence: CASTPRTSGTDT. The whole CDR3 region reads CASTPRTSGTDTQYF.

On this clone: The missing CDR3 end, 3 residues past where the read stops, is filled in from the germline J gene. The chain is built from TRBV11-2 and TRBJ1-4; D call uncertain. V was cut by 1 base and J by 5 bases, with 11 bases left in between. The CDR3 spans 15 residues. In germline, CDR1 is SGHAT, CDR2 FQNNGV. CDR3 sequence reads: CASSLGAGINEKLFF. The CDR3 DNA, read in part, is TGTGCCAGCAGCTTAGGAGCGGGGATAAATGAAAAA. The full variable domain, rest sourced from reference TRBV11-2 and TRBJ1-4, is EAGVAQSPRYKIIEKRQSVAFWCNPISGHATLYWYQQILGQGPKLLIQFQNNGVVDDSQLPKDRFSAERLKGVDSTLKIQPAKLEDSAVYLCASSLGAGINEKLFFGSGTQLSVL.

Remarks on this clone: Sequencing ends 3 residues short of the CDR3 end; the germline J gene provides the rest. The chain carries TRBV7-9 and TRBJ2-1; tentative D call: TRBD2 (6 bases). V dropped 5 bases and J dropped 6 bases, with 17 bases sitting between them. This CDR3 has 15 residues. The V gene's germline CDR1 is SEHNR and CDR2 FQNEAQ (reference sequence). CDR3 DNA, as far as it was read: TGTGCCAGCAGCCGAAAGGGAGCGGGTACCAATGAG. Its protein is CASSRKGAGTNE. From start to end, the CDR3 is CASSRKGAGTNEQFF.

As concerns this clone: The read ends 3 residues shy of where the CDR3 ends; the end is completed using the germline J gene. The chain combines TRBV19 with TRBJ2-7; 7 nucleotides match TRBD1. J was trimmed by 0 bases and V by 5 bases; bases with no gene match: 10. The CDR3 is 16 residues long. Germline CDR1 reads LNHDA; CDR2 reads SQIVND (reference sequence). The covered CDR3 bases are TGTGCCAGTAGTGCCGACAGGGTGTACTCCTCCTACGAG. As protein: CASSADRVYSSYE. The whole CDR3 is CASSADRVYSSYEQYF.

This clone ranks as medium-sized (0.01 to 0.1%) in terms of frequency. Read sequence stops 3 residues before the CDR3 end, and the germline J gene provides the missing end. The chain employs TRBV24-1 and TRBJ2-1, with D possibly matching TRBD1 (6 bases). With 3 bases removed from V and 4 bases from J, the gap between germline ends came to 15 bases. The germline V gene has CDR1 KGHDR and CDR2 SFDVKD. This CDR3 is 16 amino acids long. This chain's CDR3 is CATSDPDRTSYNEQFF. Partial CDR3 DNA: TGTGCCACCAGTGATCCCGACAGGACGTCTTACAATGAG.

As to this clone: The missing CDR3 end, 3 residues past where the read stops, is filled in from the germline J gene. The gene calls are TRBV6-2 or TRBV6-3 and TRBJ2-3; a weak D match, TRBD2 (7 bases). This CDR3 is built from 16 residues. Germline CDR1 reads MNHEY; CDR2 reads SVGEGT. CDR3 sequence reads: CASRLRGQGSSQPQYF. The CDR3 bases that were read are TGTGCCAGCAGGTTGCGGGGGCAGGGTAGTAGTCAGCCG.

Notes on this clone: The DNA ends 3 residues before the CDR3 does, and the rest of the CDR3 is filled in from the germline J gene. V gene TRBV28 combines with J gene TRBJ1-2; D might be TRBD1 (5 bases). Germline CDR1 MDHEN, CDR2 SYDVKM. CDR3 length equals 13 residues. CDR3 sequence reads: CASSLSGGVYYTF. The CDR3 bases that were read are TGTGCCAGCAGTTTATCCGGGGGAGTCTAC.

Note on this clone: The read ends 3 residues shy of where the CDR3 ends; the end is completed using the germline J gene. The chain recombines TRBV19 with TRBJ1-4; TRBD1 is a possible D gene (6 bases). The V end was cut by 5 bases, the J end by 5 bases, with 12 bases between. This CDR3 region has 14 residues. CDR1 is LNHDA, CDR2 SQIVND, per germline (reference sequence). The sequenced part of the CDR3 DNA is TGTGCCAGTAGTGAAAGGGGGAGGAATGAAAAA. As protein: CASSERGRNEK. The entire CDR3 reads CASSERGRNEKLFF.

With regard to this clone: The read stops 3 residues short of the end of the CDR3; the missing end is completed from the germline J gene. The gene calls are TRBV20-1 and TRBJ1-1; perhaps TRBD1 as D (5 bases). The CDR3 sequence is 11 residues long. CDR1 and CDR2 (germline): DFQATT, SNEGSKA (reference sequence). This CDR3 reads CSARDSGLAFF. Partial CDR3 DNA: TGCAGTGCTAGAGATTCGGGACTA.

Comments on this clone: The sequenced fragment ends 3 residues before the CDR3 boundary, so the rest is inferred from the germline J gene. The J gene is TRBJ2-3, the V gene TRBV2, with a weak D call TRBD2 (6 bases). The germline V gene encodes CDR1 SNHLY and CDR2 FYNNEI. This CDR3 spans 15 amino acids. CDR3 bases read: TGTGCCAGCAGTGAAGAATACGGGGTTCGGGAGACG. As protein: CASSEEYGVRET. In full, the CDR3 reads CASSEEYGVRETQYF.

Concerning this clone itself: Coverage ceases 3 residues before the CDR3 finishes, and the germline J gene fills in the end. This chain joins TRBV7-9 and TRBJ1-1; the D gene is possibly TRBD1 (6 bases). The CDR3 sequence is 14 residues long. Germline V gene data show CDR1 as SEHNR and CDR2 as FQNEAQ (reference sequence). The V and J ends lost 4 bases and 6 bases respectively, with 15 bases between them. The covered CDR3 bases are TGTGCCAGCAGCTGGGGTGGGGGCGCCCCTGAA. This gives the protein CASSWGGGAPE. The whole CDR3 sequence is CASSWGGGAPEAFF.

CDR3 DNA, as far as it was read: TGTGCCATCAGTACAGGGGACCGAACCTACGAG. This sequence encodes CAISTGDRTYE. The whole CDR3 protein reads CAISTGDRTYEQYF. The rearrangement links TRBV10-3 to TRBJ2-7, with 7 bases fitting TRBD1. The read halts 3 residues ahead of the CDR3 end, with the missing end drawn from the germline J gene. Germline values: CDR1 ENHRY, CDR2 SYGVKD. The ends lost 5 bases at V and 2 bases at J; junction bases unmatched: 6. The CDR3 contains 14 residues.

A word on this clone: The read finishes 3 residues shy of the CDR3 end, and the germline J gene is used to complete it. The chain joins TRBV7-8 to TRBJ1-2; 9 bases line up with TRBD1. CDR1 and CDR2 (germline): SGHVS, FQNEAQ. The length of the CDR3 is 14 residues. The DNA read from the CDR3 is TGTGCCAGCAGCGCCGGGACAGGGAAAACCGAC. This gives the protein CASSAGTGKTD. The whole CDR3 reads CASSAGTGKTDYTF.

As for this clone: The read ends 3 residues shy of where the CDR3 ends; the end is completed using the germline J gene. This chain uses TRBV5-1 with TRBJ2-5; D gene uncertain. Per the germline V gene, CDR1 is SGHRS and CDR2 is YFSETQ. The CDR3 has 15 residues. V was trimmed by 0 bases and J by 2 bases, leaving 11 bases between them. The CDR3 bases that were read are TGCGCCAGCAGCTTGGTAGCAGCGCTTCAAGAGACC. This encodes CASSLVAALQET. The whole CDR3 region reads CASSLVAALQETQYF. The variable domain in full, completed from reference TRBV5-1 and TRBJ2-5, reads KAGVTQTPRYLIKTRGQQVTLSCSPISGHRSVSWYQQTPGQGLQFLFEYFSETQRNKGNFPGRFSGRQFSNSRSEMNVSTLELGDSALYLCASSLVAALQETQYFGPGTRLLVL.

On this clone itself: The read terminates 3 residues ahead of where the CDR3 ends, so the germline J gene completes it. The J gene is TRBJ1-1, the V gene TRBV29-1; 8 bases align to TRBD1. Germline CDR1 is SQVTM and CDR2 is ANQGSEA. V trimming: 3 bases; J trimming: 3 bases; junction bases outside the gene matches: 3. The CDR3 covers 13 residues. The CDR3: CSVEGQADTEAFF. CDR3 DNA, as far as it was read: TGCAGCGTTGAGGGACAGGCGGACACTGAA.

In the case of this clone: The missing CDR3 end, 3 residues past where the read stops, is filled in from the germline J gene. V usage is TRBV12-3 or TRBV12-4 and J usage is TRBJ2-2; D not certain. V was cut by 8 bases and J by 0 bases, with 10 bases left in between. The CDR3 has 14 residues. The sequenced CDR3 bases are TGTGCCAGCCTTACTACTCCGAACACCGGGGAG. Its translation is CASLTTPNTGE. The complete CDR3 sequence is CASLTTPNTGELFF.

About this clone itself: Read sequence stops 3 residues before the CDR3 end, and the germline J gene provides the missing end. J is TRBJ2-7 and V is TRBV13; D is unclear. Trimming took off 4 bases at V and 2 bases at J, with 15 bases between the two ends. The CDR3 spans 15 residues. CDR1 and CDR2 (germline): PRHDT, FYEKMQ (reference sequence). The CDR3 sequence: CASSSLGTAPYEQYF. The CDR3 bases that were read are TGTGCCAGCAGCTCCCTAGGAACGGCCCCCTACGAG. The variable domain in full, completed from reference TRBV13 and TRBJ2-7, reads AAGVIQSPRHLIKEKRETATLKCYPIPRHDTVYWYQQGPGQDPQFLISFYEKMQSDKGSIPDRFSAQQFSDYHSELNMSSLELGDSALYFCASSSLGTAPYEQYFGPGTRLTVT.

Of note for this clone: Sequencing ends 3 residues short of the CDR3 end; the germline J gene provides the rest. The chain employs TRBV7-6 and TRBJ2-1; 7 bases align to TRBD1. CDR1 and CDR2 (germline): SGHVS, FNYEAQ. With V trimmed by 1 base and J by 6 bases, 6 bases remained unmatched. The CDR3 has 15 amino acids. The sequenced CDR3 bases are TGTGCCAGCAGCTTAGGAGGGGGCAGGGGCAATGAG. This translates into CASSLGGGRGNE. The full CDR3 protein is CASSLGGGRGNEQFF. The variable domain in full, with the rest retrieved from reference TRBV7-6 and TRBJ2-1, is GAGVSQSPRYKVTKRGQDVALRCDPISGHVSLYWYRQALGQGPEFLTYFNYEAQQDKSGLPNDRFSAERPEGSISTLTIQRTEQRDSAMYRCASSLGGGRGNEQFFGPGTRLTVL.

On this clone itself: Coverage ceases 3 residues before the CDR3 finishes, and the germline J gene fills in the end. The J gene is TRBJ1-1, the V gene TRBV10-3; no firm D call. This CDR3 is built from 17 residues. Trimming took 0 bases from V and 0 from J, leaving 14 bases between them. CDR1 and CDR2 (germline): ENHRY, SYGVKD. The covered CDR3 bases are TGTGCCATCAGTGAGTCAATTGGTGCAGGCATGAACACTGAA. This sequence encodes CAISESIGAGMNTE. The full CDR3 sequence reads CAISESIGAGMNTEAFF.